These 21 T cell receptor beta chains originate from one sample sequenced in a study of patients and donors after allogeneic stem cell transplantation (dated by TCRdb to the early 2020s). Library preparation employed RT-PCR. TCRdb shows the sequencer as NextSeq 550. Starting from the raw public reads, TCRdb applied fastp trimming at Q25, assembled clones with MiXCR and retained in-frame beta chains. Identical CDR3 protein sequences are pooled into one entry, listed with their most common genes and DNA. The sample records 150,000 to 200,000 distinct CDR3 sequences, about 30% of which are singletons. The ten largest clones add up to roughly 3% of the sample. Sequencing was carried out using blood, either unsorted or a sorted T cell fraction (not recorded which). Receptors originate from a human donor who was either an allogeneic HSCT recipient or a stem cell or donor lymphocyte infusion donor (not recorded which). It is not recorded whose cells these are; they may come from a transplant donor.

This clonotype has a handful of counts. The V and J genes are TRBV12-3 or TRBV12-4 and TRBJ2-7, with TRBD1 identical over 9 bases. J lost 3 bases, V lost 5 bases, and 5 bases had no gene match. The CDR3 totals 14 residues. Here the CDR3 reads CASSMGGQGYEQYF. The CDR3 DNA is TGTGCCAGCAGTATGGGGGGACAGGGCTACGAGCAGTACTTC.

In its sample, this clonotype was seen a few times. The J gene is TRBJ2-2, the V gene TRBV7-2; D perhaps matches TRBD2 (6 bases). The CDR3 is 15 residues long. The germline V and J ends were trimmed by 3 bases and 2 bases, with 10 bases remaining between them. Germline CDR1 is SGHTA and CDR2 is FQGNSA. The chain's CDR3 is CASSLVADNTGELFF. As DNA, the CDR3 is TGTGCCAGCAGCTTGGTAGCGGACAACACCGGGGAGCTGTTTTTT.

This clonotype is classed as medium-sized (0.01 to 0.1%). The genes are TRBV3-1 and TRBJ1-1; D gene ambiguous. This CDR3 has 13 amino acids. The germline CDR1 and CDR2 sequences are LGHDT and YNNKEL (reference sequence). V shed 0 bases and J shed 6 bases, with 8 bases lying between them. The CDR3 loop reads CASSQDLAAEAFF. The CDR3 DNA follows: TGTGCCAGCAGCCAAGATCTTGCCGCTGAAGCTTTCTTT. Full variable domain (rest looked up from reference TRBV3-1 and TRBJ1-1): DTAVSQTPKYLVTQMGNDKSIKCEQNLGHDTMYWYKQDSKKFLKIMFSYNNKELIINETVPNRFSPKSPDKAHLNLHINSLELGDSAVYFCASSQDLAAEAFFGQGTRLTVV.

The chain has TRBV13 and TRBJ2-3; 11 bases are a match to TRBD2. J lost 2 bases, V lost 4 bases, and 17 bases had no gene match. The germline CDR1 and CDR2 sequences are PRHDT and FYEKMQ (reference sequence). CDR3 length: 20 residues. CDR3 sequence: CASSYNPPPVAGGTTDTQYF. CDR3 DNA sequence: TGTGCCAGCAGCTACAACCCTCCCCCGGTAGCGGGGGGGACCACAGATACGCAGTATTTT. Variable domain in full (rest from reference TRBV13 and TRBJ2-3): AAGVIQSPRHLIKEKRETATLKCYPIPRHDTVYWYQQGPGQDPQFLISFYEKMQSDKGSIPDRFSAQQFSDYHSELNMSSLELGDSALYFCASSYNPPPVAGGTTDTQYFGPGTRLTVL.

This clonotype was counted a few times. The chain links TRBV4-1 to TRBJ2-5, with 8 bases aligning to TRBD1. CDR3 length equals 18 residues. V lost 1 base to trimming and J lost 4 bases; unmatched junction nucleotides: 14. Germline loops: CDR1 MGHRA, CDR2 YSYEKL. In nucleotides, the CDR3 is TGCGCCAGCAGCCAAGGGGCGAGGCAGGGGGCGACGAGAGAGACCCAGTACTTC. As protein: CASSQGARQGATRETQYF.

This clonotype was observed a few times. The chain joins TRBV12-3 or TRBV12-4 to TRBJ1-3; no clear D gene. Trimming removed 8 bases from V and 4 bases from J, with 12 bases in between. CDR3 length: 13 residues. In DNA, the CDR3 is TGTGCCAGCGGGCTAATGCGAGGAAACACCATATATTTT. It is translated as CASGLMRGNTIYF.

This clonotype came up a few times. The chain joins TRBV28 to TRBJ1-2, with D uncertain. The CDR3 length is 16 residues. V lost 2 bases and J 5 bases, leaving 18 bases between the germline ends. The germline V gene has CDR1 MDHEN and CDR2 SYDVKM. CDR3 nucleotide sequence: TGTGCCAGCAGTTTAAGGTTAAGTAGCCCCCCGTATGGCTACACCTTC. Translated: CASSLRLSSPPYGYTF.

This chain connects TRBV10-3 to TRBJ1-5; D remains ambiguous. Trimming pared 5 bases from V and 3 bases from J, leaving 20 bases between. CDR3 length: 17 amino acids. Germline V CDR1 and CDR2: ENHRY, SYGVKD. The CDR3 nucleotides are TGTGCCATCAGTAGCAGACACGGCGCCGACAACAATCAGCCCCAGCATTTT. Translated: CAISSRHGADNNQPQHF.

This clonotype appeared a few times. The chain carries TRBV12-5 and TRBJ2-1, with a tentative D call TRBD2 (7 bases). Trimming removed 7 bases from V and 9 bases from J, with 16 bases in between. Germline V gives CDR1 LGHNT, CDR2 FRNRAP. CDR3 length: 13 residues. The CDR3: CASAWGGSSEQFF. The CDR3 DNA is TGTGCTAGTGCCTGGGGGGGCTCTAGTGAGCAGTTCTTC.

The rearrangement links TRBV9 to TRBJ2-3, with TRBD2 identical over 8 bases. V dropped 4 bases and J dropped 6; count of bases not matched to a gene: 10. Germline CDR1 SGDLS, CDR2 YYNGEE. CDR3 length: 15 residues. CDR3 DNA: TGTGCCAGCAGCCCTCGAAGCGGGAGAGGGGATACGCAGTATTTT. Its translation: CASSPRSGRGDTQYF.

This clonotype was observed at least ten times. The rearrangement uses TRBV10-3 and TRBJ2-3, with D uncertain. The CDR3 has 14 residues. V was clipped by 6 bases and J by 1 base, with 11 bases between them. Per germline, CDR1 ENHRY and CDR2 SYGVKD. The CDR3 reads CAIRPGPGTDTQYF. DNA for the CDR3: TGTGCCATCAGGCCGGGTCCCGGCACAGATACGCAGTATTTT.

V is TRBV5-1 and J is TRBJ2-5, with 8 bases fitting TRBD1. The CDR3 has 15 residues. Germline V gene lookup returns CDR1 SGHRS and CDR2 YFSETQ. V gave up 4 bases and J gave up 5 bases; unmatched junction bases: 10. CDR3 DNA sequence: TGCGCCAGCAGCGGAGGGGGACAGGAGGTGGAGACCCAGTACTTC. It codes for CASSGGGQEVETQYF.

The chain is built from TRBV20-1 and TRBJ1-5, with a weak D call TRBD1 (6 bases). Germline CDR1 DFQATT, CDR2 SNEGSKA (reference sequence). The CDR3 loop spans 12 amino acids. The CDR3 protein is CSGAGGHQPQHF. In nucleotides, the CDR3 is TGCAGCGGCGCGGGGGGGCATCAGCCCCAGCATTTT.

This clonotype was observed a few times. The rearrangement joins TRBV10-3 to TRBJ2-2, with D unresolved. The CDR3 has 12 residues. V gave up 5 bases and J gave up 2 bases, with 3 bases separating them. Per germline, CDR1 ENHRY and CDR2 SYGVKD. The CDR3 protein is CAISFNTGELFF. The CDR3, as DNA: TGTGCCATCAGTTTTAACACCGGGGAGCTGTTTTTT.

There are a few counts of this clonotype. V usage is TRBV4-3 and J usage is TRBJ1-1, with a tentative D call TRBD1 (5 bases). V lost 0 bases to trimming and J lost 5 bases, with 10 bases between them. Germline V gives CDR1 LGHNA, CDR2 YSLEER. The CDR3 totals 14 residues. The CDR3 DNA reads TGCGCCAGCAGCCAAGATAGGGGTTGGACTGAAGCTTTCTTT. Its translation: CASSQDRGWTEAFF.

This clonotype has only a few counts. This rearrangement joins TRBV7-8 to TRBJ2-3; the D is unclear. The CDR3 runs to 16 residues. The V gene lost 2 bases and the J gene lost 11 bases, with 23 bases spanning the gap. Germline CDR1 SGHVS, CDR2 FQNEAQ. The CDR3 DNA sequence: TGTGCCAGCAGCTTAATGGCGTCTTTTAGCTATATGTGGCAGTATTTT. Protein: CASSLMASFSYMWQYF.

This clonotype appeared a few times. CDR3 bases: TGCGCCAGCAGTCCCGGGACAGGGGTCAATGAGCAGTTCTTC. It is translated as CASSPGTGVNEQFF. This chain joins TRBV10-1 and TRBJ2-1, with 10 bases aligning to TRBD1. CDR1 is WNHNN, CDR2 SYGVQD, per germline (reference sequence). There are 14 residues in the CDR3. V lost 5 bases, J lost 6 bases, and 4 bases stayed unmatched.

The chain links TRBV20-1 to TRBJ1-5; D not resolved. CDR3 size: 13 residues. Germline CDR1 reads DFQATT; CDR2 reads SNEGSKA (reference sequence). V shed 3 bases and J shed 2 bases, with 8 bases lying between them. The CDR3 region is CSASTIGNQPQHF. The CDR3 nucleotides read TGCAGTGCTAGCACAATAGGCAATCAGCCCCAGCATTTT.

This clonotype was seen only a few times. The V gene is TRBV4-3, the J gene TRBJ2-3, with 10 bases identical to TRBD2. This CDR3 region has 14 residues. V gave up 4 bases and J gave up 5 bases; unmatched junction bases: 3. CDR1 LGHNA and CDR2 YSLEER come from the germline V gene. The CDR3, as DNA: TGCGCCAGCAGCCTGAGCGGGAGGGAAGATACGCAGTATTTT. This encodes CASSLSGREDTQYF.

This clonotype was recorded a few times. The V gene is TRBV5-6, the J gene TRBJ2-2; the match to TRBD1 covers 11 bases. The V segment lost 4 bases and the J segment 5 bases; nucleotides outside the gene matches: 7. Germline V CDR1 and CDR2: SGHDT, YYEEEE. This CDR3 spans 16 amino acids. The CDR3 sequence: CASSPVGTGGTGELFF. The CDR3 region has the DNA TGTGCCAGCAGCCCGGTCGGGACAGGGGGGACCGGGGAGCTGTTTTTT.

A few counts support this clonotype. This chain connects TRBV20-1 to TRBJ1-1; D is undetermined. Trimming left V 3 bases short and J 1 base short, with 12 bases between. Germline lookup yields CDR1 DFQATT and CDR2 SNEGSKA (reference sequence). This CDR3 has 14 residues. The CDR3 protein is CSARAGKKNTEAFF. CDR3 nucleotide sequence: TGCAGTGCTAGGGCCGGGAAAAAGAACACTGAAGCTTTCTTT.